A selection of T cell receptor beta chains follows, all from one sample in a study of immune cell composition in non-small cell lung cancer. TCRdb keeps only in-frame clones here, not all; method: immunoSEQ multiplex PCR. The repertoire holds approximately 3,200 clones, 65% to 80% seen once, with 35% to 45% in the top ten. The source material was lung tumor tissue. The receptors were sampled from a human donor with non-small cell lung cancer. CDR3s include the opening cysteine and the closing phenylalanine or tryptophan. The order of the fields is CDR3 protein, CDR3 DNA, CDR3 length, J gene, D gene, clone size, V gene. The D gene is left open where the match is weak. The listing skips clone size in some rows; elsewhere it reads once, few, many or a size class.

CDR3: CASSLRGRQNTGELFF
DNA: TGCGCCAGCAGCTTGAGGGGGAGACAGAACACCGGGGAGCTGTTTTTT
length: 16
J: TRBJ2-2
D: .
size: .
V: TRBV5-1

CDR3: CASSLDLGGSGNTIYF
DNA: TGCGCCAGCAGCTTGGATCTAGGAGGCTCTGGAAACACCATATATTTT
length: 16
J: TRBJ1-3
D: .
size: .
V: TRBV5-1

CDR3: CASSPQAFYSNQPQHF
DNA: TGTGCCAGTAGCCCCCAGGCGTTCTATAGCAATCAGCCCCAGCATTTT
length: 16
J: TRBJ1-5
D: .
size: once
V: TRBV19

CDR3: CASRPGTFSTDTQYF
DNA: TGTGCCAGCAGACCCGGGACTTTTAGCACAGATACGCAGTATTTT
length: 15
J: TRBJ2-3
D: .
size: .
V: TRBV6-5

CDR3: CASHRVVGQPQHF
DNA: TGTGCCAGCCACAGGGTAGTCGGTCAGCCCCAGCATTTT
length: 13
J: TRBJ1-5
D: .
size: .
V: TRBV6-1

CDR3: CASSDPTWNYGYTF
DNA: TGTGCCAGCAGCGACCCGACATGGAACTATGGCTACACCTTC
length: 14
J: TRBJ1-2
D: .
size: .
V: TRBV5-6

CDR3: CASSLGQGTPLHF
DNA: TGTGCCAGCAGCCTCGGACAGGGAACACCCCTCCACTTT
length: 13
J: TRBJ1-6
D: TRBD1
size: few
V: TRBV7-8

CDR3: CASSQETGSGANVLTF
DNA: TGCGCCAGCAGCCAAGAGACTGGATCTGGGGCCAACGTCCTGACTTTC
length: 16
J: TRBJ2-6
D: .
size: .
V: TRBV4-3

CDR3: CASSDGHFSNQPQHF
DNA: TGTGCCAGCTCCGATGGGCATTTTAGCAATCAGCCCCAGCATTTT
length: 15
J: TRBJ1-5
D: .
size: .
V: TRBV27

CDR3: CASSKLTGGPYNEQFF
DNA: TGCGCCAGCAGCAAACTGACAGGGGGGCCCTACAATGAGCAGTTCTTC
length: 16
J: TRBJ2-1
D: TRBD1
size: .
V: TRBV5-1